The present T cell receptor beta chain was sequenced within a study of blood T cells in healthy people across ages. Findings of the study overall: Researchers said unsorted PBMCs prevented a conclusive naive versus antigen-experienced comparison.

Using a J-beta primer mix together with a sample-barcoded 5' primer, a second PCR was run for about 6 to 12 cycles. CDR3-containing paired-end reads numbered at least 2.5 million in each sample. TCRdb reprocessed the 5' RACE reads with MiXCR, giving one entry per CDR3 protein. The data contain roughly 1,700,000 distinct CDR3 sequences, about 30% of them seen just once; the ten biggest clones take up more than 6%. With V trimmed by 0 bases and J by 4 bases, 6 bases remained unmatched. CDR3 size: 16 residues. The germline CDR1 and CDR2 sequences are SGHTA and FQGTGA. To note about this clonotype: The target antigen is unknown.

Extraction yielded at least 5.5 micrograms of total RNA per sample. The receptor's source is a woman in her thirties in good health. Sequencing was done on a sample of blood. The V gene is TRBV7-3, the J gene TRBJ2-1; 7 positions match TRBD2. The CDR3 bases are TGTGCCAGCAGCTTAACCAGCGGGGTTGTTTACAATGAGCAGTTCTTC. Translation gives CASSLTSGVVYNEQFF.